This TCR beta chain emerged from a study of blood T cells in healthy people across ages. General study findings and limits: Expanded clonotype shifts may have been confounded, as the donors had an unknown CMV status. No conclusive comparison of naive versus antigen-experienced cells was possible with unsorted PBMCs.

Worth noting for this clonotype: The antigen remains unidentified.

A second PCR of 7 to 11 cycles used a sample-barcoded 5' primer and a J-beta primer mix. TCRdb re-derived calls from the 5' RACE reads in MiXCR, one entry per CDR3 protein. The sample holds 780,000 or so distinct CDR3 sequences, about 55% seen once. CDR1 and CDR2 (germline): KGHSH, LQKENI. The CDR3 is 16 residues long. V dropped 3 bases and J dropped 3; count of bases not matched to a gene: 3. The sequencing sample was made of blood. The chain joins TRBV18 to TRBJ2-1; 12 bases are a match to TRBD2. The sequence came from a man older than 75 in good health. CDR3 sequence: CASSPRGLAGYNEQFF. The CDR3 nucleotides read TGTGCCAGCTCACCGCGGGGACTAGCGGGCTACAATGAGCAGTTCTTC.